Sequencing of this T cell receptor (beta chain) was carried out in a study of T-cell reconstitution after alpha-beta-depleted transplantation in children. Unique molecular identifiers were used to barcode this TCRbeta library. Using its own MiXCR run on the PCR reads, TCRdb lists one record per CDR3 protein. The table records roughly 400,000 distinct CDR3 sequences, approximately 20% of them present only once. Trimming stripped 3 bases from V and 3 bases from J, with 12 bases between. The CDR3 has 15 amino acids. The germline V gene has CDR1 MGHDK and CDR2 SYGVNS. This clonotype appeared a few times. The specimen was PBMCs from the stem cell graft donor, collected from the stem cell graft. This chain links TRBV25-1 with TRBJ2-1; a weak D match, TRBD2 (5 bases). The clonotype originates from a human donor who donated a stem cell graft to a child with acute myeloid leukemia. As DNA, the CDR3 is TGTGCCAGCAGTGATCTGTGGACTCTCTACAATGAGCAGTTCTTC. It specifies CASSDLWTLYNEQFF. The complete variable domain, with remaining parts taken from reference TRBV25-1 and TRBJ2-1, reads EADIYQTPRYLVIGTGKKITLECSQTMGHDKMYWYQQDPGMELHLIHYSYGVNSTEKGDLSSESTVSRIRTEHFPLTLESARPSHTSQYLCASSDLWTLYNEQFFGPGTRLTVL.